This TCR beta chain was sequenced in a study of regulatory T cells in long-lasting Graves disease. With 1 base clipped from V and 5 bases from J, the junction kept 5 bases outside the gene matches. The CDR3 totals 15 residues. The germline gives CDR1 SGHRS, CDR2 YFSETQ. This clonotype was counted a few times. Construction of the TCR beta libraries employed iRepertoire HTBI primers in conjunction with Arm-PCR of CDR3 regions. TCRdb re-derived calls from the multiplex PCR reads in MiXCR, one entry per CDR3 protein. Of approximately 400,000 distinct CDR3 sequences listed, 15% are singletons. Documented time point: newly diagnosed GD, antithyroid drugs for less than 3 months. Construction of the TCR library relied on RNA isolated from PBMCs. These same data were also listed under a study on T cells in Graves' hyperthyroidism and ophthalmopathy.

The sequencing used peripheral blood mononuclear cells (PBMCs), collected at new diagnosis, from a patient treated with antithyroid drugs. This clonotype was obtained from a woman aged 25 to 45 with Graves disease. This chain joins TRBV5-1 and TRBJ2-1, with TRBD2 identical over 8 bases. CDR3 sequence reads: CASSLRTSRHNEQFF. The CDR3 region has the DNA TGCGCCAGCAGCTTGAGGACTAGCCGTCACAATGAGCAGTTCTTC. Filled out from reference TRBV5-1 and TRBJ2-1, the complete variable domain reads KAGVTQTPRYLIKTRGQQVTLSCSPISGHRSVSWYQQTPGQGLQFLFEYFSETQRNKGNFPGRFSGRQFSNSRSEMNVSTLELGDSALYLCASSLRTSRHNEQFFGPGTRLTVL.